Given below is one TCR beta chain in context. This specimen comes from a study of OX40 agonist ivuxolimab in advanced cancers. The repertoire was sequenced with immunoSEQ multiplex PCR; TCRdb's copy has only in-frame clones and lacks some. The table shows about 68,000 clones, with roughly 84% occurring only once. Germline CDR1 SGHNT, CDR2 YYREEE (reference sequence). The V and J ends lost 4 bases and 0 bases, in that order; junction bases with no gene match: 5. The CDR3 is 15 amino acids. The sequence came from an adult with an advanced solid tumor such as melanoma, head and neck, liver or kidney cancer. The sequencing here drew on CD4+ or CD8+ T cells sorted from blood, taken in a trial of the OX40 agonist ivuxolimab. V gene TRBV5-4 combines with J gene TRBJ2-3; 7 nucleotides match TRBD2. The CDR3 region is CASSRSGVSTDTQYF. CDR3 nucleotide sequence: TGTGCCAGCAGCAGGAGCGGGGTTAGCACAGATACGCAGTATTTT. The full variable domain, rest sourced from reference TRBV5-4 and TRBJ2-3, is ETGVTQSPTHLIKTRGQQVTLRCSSQSGHNTVSWYQQALGQGPQFIFQYYREEENGRGNFPPRFSGLQFPNYSSELNVNALELDDSALYLCASSRSGVSTDTQYFGPGTRLTVL.